This T cell receptor beta chain stems from a study of immune cell composition in non-small cell lung cancer. Findings and caveats of the study: Tumour-associated clones >0.5% occurred in 30% to 35% of adenocarcinomas, about three quarters of squamous. In adenocarcinoma, maximal tumour-associated clone frequency tracked TIL tumour reactivity. Dominant in vivo tumour-associated clones were not shown to share tumour-reactive sequences.

Only in-frame clones appear in the TCRdb table, and some are missing; sequencing was by immunoSEQ multiplex PCR. The table lists 3,000 to 4,000 clones, roughly 70% of them singletons. As regards this clone: Its matching antigen is unknown.

Normal lung was taken at the farthest possible site, at least 3 cm from tumour. There are 13 residues in the CDR3. With 2 bases clipped from V and 6 bases from J, the junction kept 3 bases outside the gene matches. The V gene's germline CDR1 is GTSNPN and CDR2 SVGIG (reference sequence). Sequencing was done on a sample of non-adjacent lung tissue. The chain is built from TRBV30 and TRBJ2-2, with TRBD1 matching 7 bases. The TCR sequence derives from a human donor with non-small cell lung cancer. DNA of the CDR3: TGTGCCTGGAGTATTCAGGGGGCCGGGGAGCTGTTTTTT. This encodes CAWSIQGAGELFF.